Listed below are T cell receptor beta chains from one sample, sequenced in a study of cytomegalovirus exposure and HLA in healthy donors. Libraries were prepared by immunoSEQ multiplex PCR; TCRdb keeps only in-frame clonotypes and omits some of them. The table shows about 300,000 clones, with 70% to 90% occurring only once. Material: PBMCs. The receptors were sampled from a woman aged 18 to 35 in good health and CMV-seronegative. The CDR3 runs from the conserved cysteine through the conserved F or W. A D gene is named only where the DNA matches it firmly. A row's size may be missing; if present it is once, few, many or a size class.

CDR3 length	V gene	clone size	D gene	J gene	CDR3 protein	CDR3 DNA
13	TRBV6-1	once	TRBD1	TRBJ1-2	CASRRDRDDGYTF	TGTGCCAGCAGAAGGGACAGGGATGATGGCTACACCTTC
16	TRBV27	.	TRBD1	TRBJ1-2	CASSFSGQGFGRGYTF	TGTGCCAGCAGTTTTTCAGGACAGGGATTCGGCAGGGGCTACACCTTC
14	TRBV9	.	.	TRBJ1-2	CASTRDSANYGYTF	TGTGCCAGCACTAGGGACTCGGCTAACTATGGCTACACCTTC
15	TRBV15	.	.	TRBJ2-7	CATSSGTTSNHEQYF	TGTGCCACCAGCAGTGGGACAACCAGCAACCACGAGCAGTACTTC
15	TRBV28	.	TRBD1	TRBJ1-1	CASSFPGQGYTEAFF	TGTGCCAGCAGTTTCCCGGGACAGGGGTACACTGAAGCTTTCTTT
16	TRBV4-1	.	TRBD1	TRBJ2-7	CASSAPGQGSTYEQYF	TGCGCCAGCAGCGCACCGGGACAGGGGTCAACCTACGAGCAGTACTTC
15	TRBV7-2	.	.	TRBJ2-7	CASSFISGSSYEQYF	TGTGCCAGCAGCTTTATAAGCGGAAGCTCCTACGAGCAGTACTTC
17	TRBV5-8	.	TRBD2	TRBJ2-7	CASSLVSSGRSSYEQYF	TGTGCCAGCAGCTTGGTATCTAGCGGACGAAGCTCCTACGAGCAGTACTTC
14	TRBV28	.	TRBD1	TRBJ1-1	CASRRMTGDTEAFF	TGTGCCAGCCGTCGTATGACAGGGGACACTGAAGCTTTCTTT
16	TRBV28	.	.	TRBJ2-5	CASTSLSGFEMETQYF	TGTGCCAGCACGTCCTTATCAGGGTTCGAGATGGAGACCCAGTACTTC
17	TRBV29-1	.	TRBD2	TRBJ2-1	CSVGGLAGDRSYNEQFF	TGCAGCGTTGGTGGACTAGCGGGAGATCGCTCCTACAATGAGCAGTTCTTC